The 9 T cell receptor beta chains listed next were all sequenced from one sample in a study of blood T cell repertoires in COVID-19. The assay was immunoSEQ multiplex PCR, and TCRdb's table has in-frame clones only and misses some. The table records fewer than 400,000 clones, about 85% of them present only once. Sequenced: peripheral blood. All receptors come from a young woman with acute or convalescent COVID-19.

The chain carries TRBV11-2 and TRBJ1-1; 7 bases match TRBD1. The V and J ends lost 3 bases and 6 bases, in that order; junction bases with no gene match: 1. Germline CDR1 reads SGHAT; CDR2 reads FQNNGV. This CDR3 region has 12 residues. The CDR3 protein is CASSFGQAEAFF. DNA of the CDR3: TGTGCCAGCAGCTTCGGACAGGCTGAAGCTTTCTTT.

The chain combines TRBV5-5 with TRBJ2-7; D is possibly TRBD1 (6 bases). Trimming removed 1 base at V and 5 bases at J, with 16 bases between. The CDR3 consists of 15 residues. CDR1 is SGHKS, CDR2 YYEKEE, per germline (reference sequence). CDR3 nucleotide sequence: TGTGCCAGCAGCTTGACACAGGGAATGTTCAACGAGCAGTACTTC. Translation: CASSLTQGMFNEQYF.

V gene TRBV6-5 combines with J gene TRBJ2-1; D might be TRBD1 (6 bases). Germline V CDR1 and CDR2: MNHEY, SVGAGI. V lost 5 bases to trimming and J lost 9 bases, with 8 bases between them. The CDR3 spans 11 residues. CDR3 residues: CASSTDSEQFF. The DNA of the CDR3 is TGTGCCAGCAGTACGGACAGTGAGCAGTTCTTC.

The CDR3: CASSWTGDYGYTF. The CDR3 nucleotides read TGTGCCAGCAGTTGGACAGGGGATTATGGCTACACCTTC. The chain recombines TRBV11-2 with TRBJ1-2, with 9 positions matching TRBD1. Germline V gene lookup returns CDR1 SGHAT and CDR2 FQNNGV. This CDR3 is 13 amino acids long. V dropped 6 bases and J dropped 5; count of bases not matched to a gene: 4.

J is TRBJ2-3 and V is TRBV13, with TRBD2 matching 13 bases. The CDR3 spans 19 residues. The V gene end was trimmed by 5 bases and the J gene end by 0 bases; junction bases not matched to a gene: 11. Germline CDR1 is PRHDT and CDR2 is FYEKMQ (reference sequence). In DNA, the CDR3 is TGTGCCAGCAGCGCCCCCCGGACTAGCGGGGGATATAGCACAGATACGCAGTATTTT. This encodes CASSAPRTSGGYSTDTQYF.

The rearrangement links TRBV9 to TRBJ2-3; D not resolved. The germline CDR1 and CDR2 sequences are SGDLS and YYNGEE. V was cut by 3 bases and J by 1 base, with 6 bases left in between. The CDR3 covers 13 residues. This chain's CDR3 is CASSGPGTDTQYF. Written as DNA, the CDR3 is TGTGCCAGCAGCGGTCCCGGCACAGATACGCAGTATTTT.

This sequence joins TRBV3-1 (or the pseudogene TRBV3-2) and TRBJ1-3, with 8 bases aligning to TRBD1. V lost 8 bases to trimming and J lost 6 bases; unmatched junction nucleotides: 6. The germline V gene encodes CDR1 LGHDT and CDR2 YNNKEL (reference sequence). CDR3 length: 13 residues. This CDR3 is CASGGTGQNTIYF. The CDR3 nucleotides are TGTGCCAGCGGCGGGACAGGTCAAAACACCATATATTTT.

The chain uses TRBV5-6 and TRBJ1-5; a possible D gene is TRBD1 (6 bases). With 0 bases removed from V and 1 base from J, the gap between germline ends came to 14 bases. CDR1 is SGHDT, CDR2 YYEEEE, per germline. The CDR3 consists of 17 residues. CDR3 amino acids: CASSLEGGGKSNQPQHF. CDR3 nucleotide sequence: TGTGCCAGCAGCTTGGAAGGGGGGGGCAAGAGCAATCAGCCCCAGCATTTT.

The rearrangement joins TRBV3-1 (or the pseudogene TRBV3-2) to TRBJ1-2, with 9 nucleotides matching TRBD1. Per the germline V gene, CDR1 is LGHDT and CDR2 is YNNKEL (reference sequence). This CDR3 is built from 14 residues. Trimming at V came to 5 bases and at J to 4 bases, leaving 5 bases not matched to a gene. CDR3 sequence reads: CASSTTGGGYGYTF. Written as DNA, the CDR3 is TGTGCCAGCAGCACGACAGGGGGAGGCTATGGCTACACCTTC.